One sample yielded the 20 T cell receptor beta chains listed below, sequenced in a study of blood T cells in healthy people across ages (dated by TCRdb to about 2015). The protocol used for the library was 5' RACE. The sample was run on an Illumina HiSeq 2500. A second PCR of roughly 7 to 11 cycles was run with a J-beta primer mix and a sample-barcoded 5' primer. TCRdb reran the public reads through fastp at Q25 and MiXCR, keeping productive beta chains. All rows with the same CDR3 protein become a single entry with the most common DNA and genes. This sample comprises roughly 800,000 distinct CDR3 sequences, around a quarter of them detected only once. Approximately 4% of the sample comes from the top ten. The data were also submitted as part of a second study, on T cells of mothers and their children.

Sequenced material: blood. These receptors came from a boy younger than 18 in good health.

This rearrangement joins TRBV29-1 to TRBJ2-1; unclear D gene. V lost 3 bases and J 5 bases, leaving 11 bases between the germline ends. This CDR3 is 13 amino acids long. Germline CDR1 and CDR2: SQVTM and ANQGSEA. CDR3 sequence: CSVEHPRHNEQFF. CDR3 sequence (DNA): TGCAGCGTTGAGCACCCTCGGCACAATGAGCAGTTCTTC.

The chain uses TRBV14 and TRBJ2-5; no reliable D call. Deletions cut 0 bases from V and 5 bases from J, with 16 bases between. CDR1 and CDR2 from the germline V gene are SGHDN and FVKESK. The CDR3 is 16 amino acids. Here the CDR3 reads CASSQDRKFEWETQYF. CDR3 sequence (DNA): TGTGCCAGCAGCCAAGATCGAAAGTTCGAGTGGGAGACCCAGTACTTC.

This clonotype appeared a few times. The CDR3 protein is CSARDHDYGVGYEQYF. Written as DNA, the CDR3 is TGCAGTGCTAGAGATCATGATTATGGGGTCGGCTACGAGCAGTACTTC. This chain joins TRBV20-1 and TRBJ2-7; D is unclear. Germline-derived CDR1 and CDR2 are DFQATT and SNEGSKA (reference sequence). Trimming removed 0 bases at V and 3 bases at J, with 18 bases between. The CDR3 totals 16 residues.

Notes on this clonotype: At one end, the junction sequence differs from germline, possibly due to a read error. The V call is TRBV9, the J call TRBJ1-4, with D unresolved. Germline assignment: CDR1 SGDLS and CDR2 YYNGEE. The CDR3 spans 15 residues. CDR3 bases: TGTGCCTGCAGCGTAACGGGGAGTCTGAATGAAAAACTGTTTTTT. It specifies CACSVTGSLNEKLFF.

This clonotype was seen a few times. The chain recombines TRBV6-4 with TRBJ2-2; 8 nucleotides match TRBD2. The CDR3 runs 15 residues. The germline V gene encodes CDR1 MRHNA and CDR2 SNTAGT. V lost 5 bases to trimming and J lost 6 bases; unmatched junction nucleotides: 8. CDR3 protein: CASSPAGGDAGELFF. In DNA form, the CDR3 reads TGTGCCAGCAGTCCGGCGGGGGGCGACGCCGGGGAGCTGTTTTTT.

V gene TRBV4-3 combines with J gene TRBJ1-5; possibly TRBD1 for D (5 bases). Looked up from germline, CDR1 is LGHNA and CDR2 is YSLEER. CDR3 length equals 15 residues. Trimming cost V 4 bases and J 0 bases, with 10 bases left between them. The DNA of the CDR3 is TGCGCCAGCAGCCTGGGGCATAATAGCAATCAGCCCCAGCATTTT. It codes for CASSLGHNSNQPQHF.

This clonotype has more than one count but fewer than ten. The chain joins TRBV20-1 to TRBJ2-1; TRBD2 aligns across 11 bases. This CDR3 has 16 amino acids. V lost 4 bases, J lost 6 bases, and 11 bases stayed unmatched. Germline V gene sequence: CDR1 DFQATT, CDR2 SNEGSKA (reference sequence). The CDR3 coding sequence is TGCAGTGCTAACCGGGCTGGGACTAGCGGACTCAATGAGCAGTTCTTC. This translates into CSANRAGTSGLNEQFF.

This clonotype was seen more than once but under ten times. The DNA of the CDR3 is TGTGCCAGCAGTCCCACTACTCTATACACGACTAGCGGGGACTCTTGGGAGACCCAGTACTTC. This sequence encodes CASSPTTLYTTSGDSWETQYF. This chain connects TRBV28 to TRBJ2-5, with 11 bases fitting TRBD2. V gave up 5 bases and J gave up 5 bases; unmatched junction bases: 25. The CDR3 sequence is 21 residues long. The germline V gene encodes CDR1 MDHEN and CDR2 SYDVKM.

This clonotype showed up many times. The chain has TRBV12-3 or TRBV12-4 and TRBJ2-2; possibly TRBD1 or TRBD2 for D (5 bases each). The CDR3 spans 12 residues. V lost 6 bases to trimming and J lost 5 bases, with 7 bases between them. The CDR3 reads CASRRGTGELFF. DNA of the CDR3: TGTGCCAGCAGGAGGGGTACCGGGGAGCTGTTTTTT.

This chain joins TRBV27 and TRBJ2-2; D gene unclear. Germline CDR1 is MNHEY and CDR2 is SMNVEV (reference sequence). V lost 3 bases and J 7 bases, leaving 12 bases between the germline ends. CDR3 length: 14 residues. Written as DNA, the CDR3 is TGTGCCAGCAGTTTCCAGCGTTCTGTCGGGGAGCTGTTTTTT. It codes for CASSFQRSVGELFF.

The chain carries TRBV28 and TRBJ2-5, with a weak D call TRBD2 (5 bases). The tail of the sequence fits TRBJ2-1 better, so the J call may be wrong. Germline V gives CDR1 MDHEN, CDR2 SYDVKM. This CDR3 contains 15 residues. This CDR3 is CASSLSPSGSDEQFF. In DNA form, the CDR3 reads TGTGCCAGCAGTTTATCTCCCTCTGGGAGCGATGAGCAGTTCTTC.

A single count supports this clonotype. The chain couples TRBV12-3 or TRBV12-4 to TRBJ2-7; 9 bases are shared with TRBD2. The length of the CDR3 is 16 residues. J lost 3 bases, V lost 3 bases, and 9 bases had no gene match. CDR3 DNA: TGTGCCAGCAGTTTGGGGACTAGCCTATACATCTACGAGCAGTACTTC. Encoded protein: CASSLGTSLYIYEQYF.

This clonotype was counted at least ten times. The genes are TRBV4-3 and TRBJ2-4; no reliable D call. The CDR3 is made up of 13 amino acids. The germline V gene has CDR1 LGHNA and CDR2 YSLEER. V shed 4 bases and J shed 5 bases, with 9 bases lying between them. The CDR3 spells CASSLSTENIQYF. In nucleotides, the CDR3 is TGCGCCAGCAGCCTCTCCACAGAAAACATTCAGTACTTC.

As to this clonotype: Mismatch with germline at one junction end may stem from a read error. The chain couples TRBV4-3 to TRBJ2-5; TRBD2 matches 11 bases. The CDR3 length is 18 residues. Germline assignment: CDR1 LGHNA and CDR2 YSLEER. CDR3 nucleotides: TGCGCCAGCAGCCAAGTTCTAGCGGGGGGCCTCGCCCAAGAGGCCCAGTACTTC. Translation: CASSQVLAGGLAQEAQYF.

This clonotype was detected a few times. Sequence at one end of the junction differs from germline and may be a read error. J is TRBJ2-5 and V is TRBV7-2; D not certain. This CDR3 is built from 14 residues. In germline, CDR1 is SGHTA, CDR2 FQGNSA. CDR3 sequence: CVSSFRGPRRTQYF. CDR3 nucleotide sequence: TGTGTCAGCAGCTTTCGTGGACCCCGAAGGACCCAGTACTTC.

This clonotype was picked up one time. The V gene is TRBV7-9, the J gene TRBJ2-1, with 12 nucleotides matching TRBD1. V lost 4 bases, J lost 8 bases, and 12 bases stayed unmatched. The CDR3 is 17 residues long. CDR1 is SEHNR and CDR2 is FQNEAQ in the germline V gene (reference sequence). CDR3 sequence (DNA): TGTGCCAGCAGCTCGGGACAGGGGGCTGATTCATTCCATGAGCAGTTCTTC. It is translated as CASSSGQGADSFHEQFF.

This chain joins TRBV11-2 and TRBJ2-4, with D possibly TRBD2 on 5 matching bases. CDR3 length equals 12 residues. CDR1 and CDR2 from the germline V gene are SGHAT and FQNNGV. Deletions cut 1 base from V and 11 bases from J, with 9 bases between. The CDR3 DNA reads TGTGCCAGCAGCTTAGGAGGGCAGGTTCAGTACTTC. It translates to CASSLGGQVQYF.

V and J are TRBV20-1 and TRBJ2-5, with 11 bases identical to TRBD2. Germline assignment: CDR1 DFQATT and CDR2 SNEGSKA (reference sequence). The V and J ends lost 1 base and 2 bases, in that order; junction bases with no gene match: 6. The CDR3 has 16 residues. The CDR3 nucleotides are TGCAGTGCTAGAGGACTAGCGGGGATATCACAAGAGACCCAGTACTTC. Translating gives CSARGLAGISQETQYF.

CDR3 bases: TGTGCCAGCAGTTTCGAGGGGGACACTGAAGCTTTCTTT. Translating it yields CASSFEGDTEAFF. The rearrangement uses TRBV28 and TRBJ1-1; TRBD1 might be the D (6 bases). Trimming took off 3 bases at V and 3 bases at J, with 8 bases between the two ends. This CDR3 is 13 amino acids long. Germline V gene sequence: CDR1 MDHEN, CDR2 SYDVKM.

This clonotype appeared a few times. V gene TRBV5-5 combines with J gene TRBJ1-5; the match to TRBD1 covers 7 bases. Germline CDR1 is SGHKS and CDR2 is YYEKEE (reference sequence). This CDR3 is 14 amino acids long. Germline trimming cut 4 bases from V and 4 bases from J; bases unmatched to any gene: 5. The CDR3 nucleotides are TGTGCCAGCAGCCCCGCAGGGGGGAATCAGCCCCAGCATTTT. Its translation: CASSPAGGNQPQHF.